This entry lists 27 T cell receptor beta chains sequenced from one sample in a study of blood T cell repertoires in COVID-19. Only in-frame clones appear in the TCRdb table, and some are missing; sequencing was by immunoSEQ multiplex PCR. The repertoire includes about 120,000 clones, roughly 87% of them detected once, and 25% to 30% sits in the top ten. Sequencing was done on a sample of peripheral blood. These receptors all stem from a woman older than 75 with acute or convalescent COVID-19.

This sequence joins TRBV7-9 and TRBJ2-6; perhaps TRBD1 as D (6 bases). Germline CDR1 SEHNR, CDR2 FQNEAQ (reference sequence). This CDR3 spans 14 amino acids. CDR3 residues: CAGQRGSGANVLTF. The CDR3 DNA follows: TGTGCTGGACAGCGCGGCTCTGGGGCCAACGTCCTGACTTTC.

The chain carries TRBV19 and TRBJ2-7; D possibly corresponds to TRBD2 (5 bases). The V end was cut by 5 bases, the J end by 2 bases, with 13 bases between. The CDR3 is 14 amino acids. Germline V gives CDR1 LNHDA, CDR2 SQIVND (reference sequence). Here the CDR3 reads CASSPHKRTYEQYF. In nucleotides, the CDR3 is TGTGCCAGTAGTCCCCATAAGCGGACCTACGAGCAGTACTTC.

The chain links TRBV18 to TRBJ2-3; 8 bases are a match to TRBD2. The V segment lost 4 bases and the J segment 2 bases; nucleotides outside the gene matches: 5. The germline CDR1 and CDR2 sequences are KGHSH and LQKENI. This CDR3 contains 15 residues. The CDR3 sequence: CASSLGTRTTDTQYF. The CDR3 DNA reads TGTGCCAGCTCACTAGGGACTAGAACCACAGATACGCAGTATTTT.

V usage is TRBV7-3 and J usage is TRBJ2-1; 8 bases are a match to TRBD1. The germline V gene has CDR1 SGHTA and CDR2 FQGTGA. After removal of 1 base from V and 3 bases from J, the junction contained 2 bases not matched to a gene. CDR3 length: 15 amino acids. CDR3 sequence: CASSLSGTGYNEQFF. The CDR3 bases are TGTGCCAGCAGCTTAAGTGGGACAGGCTACAATGAGCAGTTCTTC. Looking up the rest from reference TRBV7-3 and TRBJ2-1 gives the full variable domain: GAGVSQTPSNKVTEKGKYVELRCDPISGHTALYWYRQSLGQGPEFLIYFQGTGAADDSGLPNDRFFAVRPEGSVSTLKIQRTERGDSAVYLCASSLSGTGYNEQFFGPGTRLTVL.

The chain links TRBV2 to TRBJ1-2; the match to TRBD1 covers 11 bases. V lost 5 bases to trimming and J lost 8 bases; unmatched junction nucleotides: 10. The CDR3 is 15 amino acids. In germline, CDR1 is SNHLY, CDR2 FYNNEI. CDR3 nucleotides: TGTGCCAGCAGTCGGGGGACAGGGGGATCGGACGGCTACACCTTC. This sequence encodes CASSRGTGGSDGYTF.

In its sample, this clone was seen a few times. V is TRBV5-8 and J is TRBJ2-7, with 8 bases fitting TRBD2. This CDR3 is 15 amino acids long. Unmatched junction bases numbered 4, after V lost 0 bases and J lost 2 bases. The germline gives CDR1 SGHTS, CDR2 YDEGEE. CDR3 DNA: TGTGCCAGCAGCTTGGGCCAAGCGGGGGCCTACGAGCAGTACGTC. Amino acid sequence: CASSLGQAGAYEQYV.

This chain connects TRBV19 to TRBJ2-4, with 10 nucleotides matching TRBD1. This CDR3 has 17 amino acids. Germline V gene sequence: CDR1 LNHDA, CDR2 SQIVND (reference sequence). Germline trimming cut 6 bases from V and 7 bases from J; bases unmatched to any gene: 15. The CDR3 reads CASRPRDRGFVANIQYF. The CDR3 DNA follows: TGTGCCAGTAGGCCCCGGGACAGGGGTTTTGTGGCGAACATTCAGTACTTC.

This clone was seen a single time. This chain joins TRBV10-3 and TRBJ1-1; 10 nucleotides align to TRBD1. The CDR3 runs to 16 residues. With V trimmed by 4 bases and J by 4 bases, 9 bases remained unmatched. Germline V gene sequence: CDR1 ENHRY, CDR2 SYGVKD. Written as DNA, the CDR3 is TGTGCCATCAGTGGTGGGACAGGGGAGCGAAGCACTGAAGCTTTCTTT. It specifies CAISGGTGERSTEAFF.

The CDR3 sequence is CASSGYRDPTNTGELFF. Here the CDR3 DNA reads TGTGCCAGCAGCGGGTACAGGGACCCCACGAACACCGGGGAGCTGTTTTTT. The chain links TRBV7-8 to TRBJ2-2; D is possibly TRBD1 (6 bases). Looked up from germline, CDR1 is SGHVS and CDR2 is FQNEAQ. CDR3 length equals 17 residues. Deletions cut 5 bases from V and 0 bases from J, with 16 bases between.

The chain employs TRBV6-5 and TRBJ1-1; 9 bases map to TRBD1. The CDR3 totals 13 residues. Trimming removed 5 bases from V and 4 bases from J; junction bases left unmatched: 2. Looked up from germline, CDR1 is MNHEY and CDR2 is SVGAGI. CDR3 loop: CASSPTGGTEAFF. CDR3 sequence (DNA): TGTGCCAGCAGTCCGACAGGGGGCACTGAAGCTTTCTTT.

The rearrangement uses TRBV7-9 and TRBJ2-3; no firm D call. CDR3 length: 16 residues. Germline V CDR1 and CDR2: SEHNR, FQNEAQ (reference sequence). The V end was cut by 7 bases, the J end by 2 bases, with 19 bases between. CDR3 bases: TGTGCCAGCACCTCTCCCGTAGGAGCGACCACAGATACGCAGTATTTT. It is translated as CASTSPVGATTDTQYF.

The chain carries TRBV19 and TRBJ1-2, with D unclear. CDR3 length equals 11 residues. The V end was cut by 8 bases, the J end by 2 bases, with 6 bases between. Germline V CDR1 and CDR2: LNHDA, SQIVND (reference sequence). The CDR3 DNA reads as TGTGCCAGTTACAGAAACTATGGCTACACCTTC. This translates into CASYRNYGYTF.

V gene TRBV28 combines with J gene TRBJ2-7; D unresolved. The CDR3 runs 14 residues. The germline CDR1 and CDR2 sequences are MDHEN and SYDVKM. V lost 4 bases and J lost 3, with 13 bases in between. The CDR3 reads CASSSPPRVYEQYV. CDR3 in DNA: TGTGCCAGCAGTTCACCGCCCCGGGTCTACGAGCAGTACGTC.

The genes are TRBV11-2 and TRBJ1-5, with D maybe TRBD1 (5 bases). This CDR3 contains 15 residues. Germline V gene lookup returns CDR1 SGHAT and CDR2 FQNNGV. V was shortened by 5 bases and J by 4 bases, with 15 bases between the two germline ends. The CDR3, as DNA: TGTGCCAGCAGCCCCCAGGGAGGGCGGAATCAGCCCCAGCATTTT. This encodes CASSPQGGRNQPQHF.

V is TRBV19 and J is TRBJ1-5; unclear D gene. This CDR3 region has 14 residues. Germline CDR1 LNHDA, CDR2 SQIVND (reference sequence). Trimming stripped 4 bases from V and 4 bases from J, with 11 bases between. As DNA, the CDR3 is TGTGCCAGTAGTAATCTTTTTCCGAATCAGCCCCAGCATTTT. Encoded protein: CASSNLFPNQPQHF.

The CDR3 is CASSFGVKRGSPLHF. In nucleotides, the CDR3 is TGTGCCAGCAGCTTCGGCGTAAAAAGGGGTTCACCCCTCCACTTT. The V call is TRBV5-8, the J call TRBJ1-6; D possibly corresponds to TRBD1 (5 bases). Trimming removed 2 bases at V and 9 bases at J, with 15 bases between. The CDR3 length is 15 residues. Germline V lookup: CDR1 SGHTS, CDR2 YDEGEE.

This clone was seen just once. The gene calls are TRBV29-1 and TRBJ1-1; 8 positions match TRBD1. The CDR3 is 13 residues long. Germline trimming cut 6 bases from V and 0 bases from J; bases unmatched to any gene: 3. CDR1 is SQVTM, CDR2 ANQGSEA, per germline. CDR3 residues: CSVGQGLNTEAFF. The CDR3, as DNA: TGCAGCGTCGGACAGGGATTGAACACTGAAGCTTTCTTT.

The CDR3 here is CASSPQPGDRGYNEQFF. CDR3 coding DNA: TGTGCCAGCAGCCCACAGCCGGGTGACAGGGGCTACAATGAGCAGTTCTTC. This chain links TRBV11-2 with TRBJ2-1; TRBD1 aligns across 8 bases. There are 17 residues in the CDR3. Germline lookup yields CDR1 SGHAT and CDR2 FQNNGV. V shed 5 bases and J 3 bases; nucleotides not matched to a gene: 12.

This clone was recorded a few times. This chain's CDR3 is CASSRDRGASYEQYF. In DNA form, the CDR3 reads TGTGCCAGCAGCCGGGACAGGGGTGCATCCTACGAGCAGTACTTC. The gene calls are TRBV7-6 and TRBJ2-7, with 10 positions matching TRBD1. J gave up 1 base and V 5 bases, and 5 bases lay outside the gene matches. This CDR3 spans 15 amino acids. CDR1 and CDR2 from the germline V gene are SGHVS and FNYEAQ.

The J gene is TRBJ1-5, the V gene TRBV19; a possible D gene is TRBD1 (6 bases). With 7 bases removed from V and 2 bases from J, the gap between germline ends came to 21 bases. CDR1 and CDR2 from the germline V gene are LNHDA and SQIVND (reference sequence). The CDR3 contains 17 residues. The CDR3 is CASKGYTLGAGNQPQHF. CDR3 nucleotide sequence: TGTGCCAGTAAAGGTTACACCCTGGGGGCTGGCAATCAGCCCCAGCATTTT.

The chain combines TRBV5-1 with TRBJ2-1; a possible D gene is TRBD1 (5 bases). Germline V gene sequence: CDR1 SGHRS, CDR2 YFSETQ. The CDR3 has 15 residues. Trimming removed 1 base at V and 7 bases at J, with 15 bases between. The CDR3 region has the DNA TGCGCCAGCAGCTTGTTGTCCAGGGTAGTAAATGAGCAGTTCTTC. It translates to CASSLLSRVVNEQFF.

The chain joins TRBV5-1 to TRBJ1-3, with 7 bases fitting TRBD1. With 5 bases clipped from V and 1 base from J, the junction kept 6 bases outside the gene matches. CDR1 and CDR2 (germline): SGHRS, YFSETQ. The CDR3 has 15 residues. CDR3 DNA: TGCGCCAGCAGTCGACTGACAGGGTCTGGAAACACCATATATTTT. Translated, it gives CASSRLTGSGNTIYF.

The chain recombines TRBV29-1 with TRBJ1-2; D is ambiguous. Germline V CDR1 and CDR2: SQVTM, ANQGSEA. Trimming stripped 3 bases from V and 4 bases from J, with 9 bases between. CDR3 length: 12 amino acids. The chain's CDR3 is CSVESGGYGYTF. Here the CDR3 DNA reads TGCAGCGTTGAGAGCGGCGGCTATGGCTACACCTTC.

This chain connects TRBV7-9 to TRBJ1-1; D is perhaps TRBD1 (6 bases). Trimming pared 1 base from V and 4 bases from J, leaving 10 bases between. Germline loops: CDR1 SEHNR, CDR2 FQNEAQ (reference sequence). This CDR3 spans 14 amino acids. CDR3 DNA sequence: TGTGCCAGCAGCTTAGAGGGACACTCCACTGAAGCTTTCTTT. As protein: CASSLEGHSTEAFF.

The gene calls are TRBV4-3 and TRBJ1-1, with 8 bases matching TRBD1. In germline, CDR1 is LGHNA, CDR2 YSLEER. V trimming: 4 bases; J trimming: 1 base; junction bases outside the gene matches: 5. This CDR3 spans 15 amino acids. CDR3 nucleotide sequence: TGCGCCAGCAGCCGGACCGGGACAGGGAACACTGAAGCTTTCTTT. Translation gives CASSRTGTGNTEAFF.

The chain is built from TRBV5-1 and TRBJ1-3; 7 nucleotides align to TRBD1. V gave up 3 bases and J gave up 0 bases; unmatched junction bases: 3. Germline V gene data show CDR1 as SGHRS and CDR2 as YFSETQ. The CDR3 has 15 residues. This chain's CDR3 is CASSSGTDSGNTIYF. The CDR3 coding sequence is TGCGCCAGCAGCTCTGGGACAGACTCTGGAAACACCATATATTTT.

This chain joins TRBV7-9 and TRBJ2-1, with TRBD2 as a possible D gene (5 bases). Germline loops: CDR1 SEHNR, CDR2 FQNEAQ (reference sequence). The CDR3 consists of 15 residues. Trimming stripped 5 bases from V and 8 bases from J, with 19 bases between. The CDR3 sequence is CASSPPRRSFDEQFF. The CDR3 DNA reads TGTGCCAGCAGCCCCCCTCGGAGGAGCTTCGATGAGCAGTTCTTC.